This T cell receptor beta chain was identified in a study of T cells in Graves' hyperthyroidism and ophthalmopathy. CDR1 is MGHRA, CDR2 YSYEKL, per germline. The CDR3 is 12 amino acids. V was clipped by 0 bases and J by 7 bases, with 6 bases between them. Diagnosing involved the use of clinical symptoms, serum thyroxine and TRAb, thyroid ultrasound and orbital computed tomography. Amplification yielded TCR beta CDR3 regions, with RNA transcripts as the source. The HTBI primer set drove a first-round RT-PCR of the TCR CDR3. TCRdb ran MiXCR on the multiplex PCR reads and lists one entry per CDR3 protein. Of more than 600,000 distinct CDR3 sequences in the sample, roughly 15% were seen once. Findings and caveats of the study: In the analysis, a 13 V-J model separated ophthalmopathy from stable hyperthyroidism. Ophthalmopathy prediction by the model preceded onset by a median roughly 6.3 months.

With respect to this clonotype: The target antigen is unknown.

The rearrangement uses TRBV4-1 and TRBJ1-1; weak D call: TRBD1 (5 bases). Sequencing used blood. This TCR came from a young man with Graves' hyperthyroidism. DNA for the CDR3: TGCGCCAGCAGCCAAGATGGGGGTGAAGCTTTCTTT. This codes for CASSQDGGEAFF.